The TCR beta chain under discussion was sequenced for a study of T cells in Graves' hyperthyroidism and ophthalmopathy. This clonotype has at least ten counts. Antigen unknown. The study, taken as a whole, reports: The model identified upcoming ophthalmopathy a median approximately six months ahead of onset. Among clonotypes expanded in thyroid above 0.001, most were also found in blood.

It was RNA transcripts that yielded the amplified TCR beta CDR3 regions. Researchers ran a first-round RT-PCR on the TCR CDR3 using the HTBI primer set. Using its own MiXCR run on the multiplex PCR reads, TCRdb lists one record per CDR3 protein. The sample holds around 440,000 distinct CDR3 sequences, about a sixth seen once. The sample taken for sequencing was blood. The source of this sequence is a woman under 30 with Graves' hyperthyroidism.

This CDR3 reads CASSPPGGIQETQYF. The CDR3 region has the DNA TGTGCCAGCAGCCCCCCCGGGGGTATCCAAGAGACCCAGTACTTC. The chain links TRBV12-3 or TRBV12-4 to TRBJ2-5; D perhaps matches TRBD2 (6 bases). V shed 6 bases and J shed 1 base, with 15 bases lying between them. There are 15 residues in the CDR3.